This T cell receptor beta chain was found in a study of T cell repertoires in cytomegalovirus infection (dated by TCRdb to about 2019). For the wider study: Alongside well-studied HLA-B-restricted epitopes, the peptide stimulations were aimed at recently identified HLA-C-restricted CMV epitopes, whose presentation resists viral immunomodulation. Because public TCR beta signatures pointed to carriage of CMV infection together with the matching HLA type, the HLA type of each donor mattered for the analysis.

This clonotype was seen repeatedly, ten times or more. What antigen it recognizes has not been identified. No qualities accompany the bases; no much larger clone lies one base away. Reading the label with the study, this specimen's treatment or condition is: in vitro stimulation with specific CMV peptide epitopes to enrich CMV-specific T cells. The full study reports these points: Carriers of CMV infection plus the relevant HLA type were discriminated by the cumulative frequency of public TCR beta family members in the study cohort and in an independent 352-donor cohort. The ex vivo response was dominated by HLA-C-restricted CMV-specific TCR beta clonotypes, which also provided the single most frequent clonotype in two of eight donors.

The germline V gene provides CDR1 SNHLY and CDR2 FYNNEI. The cysteine opens and the phenylalanine closes a CDR3 of 15 amino acids. The CDR3 DNA has 45 bases and is translated from base 1. V lost 6 bases and J lost 6 bases; the stretch between them is 19 bases long. The sequencer listed for this sample is Illumina HiSeq 1500. TCRdb trimmed public reads at Q25 via fastp, called clones via MiXCR and kept in-frame beta chains. When rows share a CDR3 protein, they turn into one entry using the most common DNA and genes. The sample table shows approximately 310,000 distinct CDR3 sequences, and more than 20% are seen once. 10% to 15% of the sample comes from the top ten.

The clonotype was recovered from a human donor in good health (CMV status not recorded). Some clones in this sample may be carry-over from other donors' samples. The chain couples TRBV2 to TRBJ2-3; the D gene cannot be resolved beyond TRBD1 or TRBD2, each matching 5 bases. The source was cultured PBMCs, collected from culture after CMV antigen stimulation. This receptor has the CDR3 CASSSPGTLRDTQYF. The nucleotides are TGTGCCAGCAGCTCCCCCGGGACCCTGAGGGATACGCAGTATTTT.